The subject of this entry is one T cell receptor beta chain. Its antigen is unidentified. This sample is drawn from a study of CD8 T cells in Susac syndrome. V shed 0 bases and J 1 base; nucleotides not matched to a gene: 6. Per the germline V gene, CDR1 is LGHDT and CDR2 is YNNKEL (reference sequence). The CDR3 covers 17 residues. Sequencing of TCR beta, carried out with a high-throughput approach, was applied to CD8+ and CD4+ T cells from the blood. FACS enriched CD8+ TEMRA cells, while bulk CD8+ and CD4+ were negatively isolated. General study points: Acknowledgment was made by the study that its TCR sequencing and HLA analysis involved a relatively small number of individuals.

An input of roughly 0.5 to 1 ug of RNA was subjected to reverse transcription using random hexamers. The method of amplification for TCR beta CDR3 was immunoSEQ multiplex PCR, covering 54 Vbeta and 13 Jbeta. MiXCR, applied by TCRdb to the immunoSEQ multiplex PCR reads, yields one record per CDR3 protein. This sample has about 300,000 distinct CDR3 sequences, with approximately 85% found just once. The clonotype originates from a human donor with multiple sclerosis. The gene calls are TRBV3-1 and TRBJ1-1; 9 bases agree with TRBD1. Sequencing was performed on CD8+ T cells from PBMCs. CDR3 coding DNA: TGTGCCAGCAGCCAAGATAAGGCGGGACAGGGGAACACTGAAGCTTTCTTT. It is translated as CASSQDKAGQGNTEAFF.